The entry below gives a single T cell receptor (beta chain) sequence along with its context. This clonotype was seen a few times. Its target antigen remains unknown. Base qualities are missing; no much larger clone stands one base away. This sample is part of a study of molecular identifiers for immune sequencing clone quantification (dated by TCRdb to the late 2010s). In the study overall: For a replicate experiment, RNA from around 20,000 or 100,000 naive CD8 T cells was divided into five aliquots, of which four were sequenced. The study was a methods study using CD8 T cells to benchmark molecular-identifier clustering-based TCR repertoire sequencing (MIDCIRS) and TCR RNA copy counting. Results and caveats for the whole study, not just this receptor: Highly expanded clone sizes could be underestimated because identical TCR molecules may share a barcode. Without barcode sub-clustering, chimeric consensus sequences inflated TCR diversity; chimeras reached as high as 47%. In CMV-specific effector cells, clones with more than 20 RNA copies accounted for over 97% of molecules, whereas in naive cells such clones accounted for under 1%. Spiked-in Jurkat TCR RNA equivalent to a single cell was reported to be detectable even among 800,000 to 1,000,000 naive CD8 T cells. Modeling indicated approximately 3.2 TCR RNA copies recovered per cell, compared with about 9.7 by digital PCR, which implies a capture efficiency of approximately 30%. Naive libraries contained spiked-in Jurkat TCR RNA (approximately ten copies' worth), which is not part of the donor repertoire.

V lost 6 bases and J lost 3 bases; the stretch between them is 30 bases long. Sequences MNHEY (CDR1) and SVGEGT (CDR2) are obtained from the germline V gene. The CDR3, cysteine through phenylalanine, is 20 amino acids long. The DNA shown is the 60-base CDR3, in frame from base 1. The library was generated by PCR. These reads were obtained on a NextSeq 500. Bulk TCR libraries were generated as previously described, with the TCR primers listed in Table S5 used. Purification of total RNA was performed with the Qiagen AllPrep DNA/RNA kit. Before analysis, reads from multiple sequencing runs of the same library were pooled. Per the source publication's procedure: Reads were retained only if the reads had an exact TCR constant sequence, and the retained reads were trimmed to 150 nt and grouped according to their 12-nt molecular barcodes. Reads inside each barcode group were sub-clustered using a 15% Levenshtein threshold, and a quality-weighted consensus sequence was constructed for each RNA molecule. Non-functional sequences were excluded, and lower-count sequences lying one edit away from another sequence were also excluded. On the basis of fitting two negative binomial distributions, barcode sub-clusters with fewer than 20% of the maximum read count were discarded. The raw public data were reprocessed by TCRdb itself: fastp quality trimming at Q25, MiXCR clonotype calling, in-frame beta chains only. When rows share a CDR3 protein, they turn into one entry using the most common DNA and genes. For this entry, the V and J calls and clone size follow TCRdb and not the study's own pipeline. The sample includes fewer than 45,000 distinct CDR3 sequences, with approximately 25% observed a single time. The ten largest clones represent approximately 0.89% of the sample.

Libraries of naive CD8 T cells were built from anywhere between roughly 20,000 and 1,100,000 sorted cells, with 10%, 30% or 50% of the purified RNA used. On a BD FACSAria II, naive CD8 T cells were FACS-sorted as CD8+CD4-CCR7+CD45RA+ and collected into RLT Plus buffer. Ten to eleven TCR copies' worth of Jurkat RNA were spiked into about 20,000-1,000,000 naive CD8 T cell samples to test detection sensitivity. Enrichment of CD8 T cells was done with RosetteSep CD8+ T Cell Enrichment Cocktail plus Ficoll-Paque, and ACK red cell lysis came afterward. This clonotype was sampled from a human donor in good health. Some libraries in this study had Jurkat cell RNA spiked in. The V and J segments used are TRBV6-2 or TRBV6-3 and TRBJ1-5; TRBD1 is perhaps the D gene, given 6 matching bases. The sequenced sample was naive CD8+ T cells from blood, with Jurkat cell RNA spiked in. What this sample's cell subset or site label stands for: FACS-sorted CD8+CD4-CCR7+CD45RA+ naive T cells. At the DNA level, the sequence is TGTGCCAGCAGCCCGAACTCTCCTTCCAGGGGACCGGCAATCAATCAGCCCCAGCATTTT. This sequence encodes CASSPNSPSRGPAINQPQHF.